This TCR beta chain was identified during a study of T-cell reconstitution after alpha-beta-depleted transplantation in children. In the case of this clonotype: The antigen is not known.

Trimming removed 5 bases at V and 5 bases at J, with 13 bases between. The germline V gene encodes CDR1 SGHNT and CDR2 YENEEA. The CDR3 runs to 14 residues. This sample's TCRbeta library carried unique molecular identifier barcodes. TCRdb reprocessed the PCR reads via MiXCR and lists one record per CDR3 protein. The data contain about 200,000 distinct CDR3 sequences, around a sixth of them seen just once; the ten biggest clones take up around 45%. General study points: Expanded graft clones numbering several hundred reportedly gave rise to alpha-beta T cells about two months after transplant.

This material consisted of PBMCs, mostly from graft donor cells, taken 360 days after TCRalphabeta/CD19-depleted stem cell transplant. The receptor was isolated from a male patient between 2 and 10 years old who had a stem cell transplant for acute lymphoblastic leukemia, so the T cells may come from the graft donor. The gene calls are TRBV11-3 and TRBJ2-1; weak D call: TRBD2 (7 bases). The CDR3 nucleotides are TGTGCCAGCAGCCCCCGGGGGGCGAACAATGAGCAGTTCTTC. Translated, it gives CASSPRGANNEQFF.